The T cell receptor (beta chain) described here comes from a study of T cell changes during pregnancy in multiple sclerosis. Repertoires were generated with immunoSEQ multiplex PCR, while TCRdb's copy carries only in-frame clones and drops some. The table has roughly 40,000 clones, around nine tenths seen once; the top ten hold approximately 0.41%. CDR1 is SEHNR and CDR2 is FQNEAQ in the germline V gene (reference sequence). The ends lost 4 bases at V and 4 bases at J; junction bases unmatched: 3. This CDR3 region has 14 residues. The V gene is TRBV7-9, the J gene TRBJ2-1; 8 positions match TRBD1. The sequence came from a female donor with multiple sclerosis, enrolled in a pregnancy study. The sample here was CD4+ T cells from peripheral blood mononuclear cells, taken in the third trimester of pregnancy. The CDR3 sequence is CASSSQGAYNEQFF. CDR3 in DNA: TGTGCCAGCAGCTCCCAGGGGGCGTACAATGAGCAGTTCTTC.